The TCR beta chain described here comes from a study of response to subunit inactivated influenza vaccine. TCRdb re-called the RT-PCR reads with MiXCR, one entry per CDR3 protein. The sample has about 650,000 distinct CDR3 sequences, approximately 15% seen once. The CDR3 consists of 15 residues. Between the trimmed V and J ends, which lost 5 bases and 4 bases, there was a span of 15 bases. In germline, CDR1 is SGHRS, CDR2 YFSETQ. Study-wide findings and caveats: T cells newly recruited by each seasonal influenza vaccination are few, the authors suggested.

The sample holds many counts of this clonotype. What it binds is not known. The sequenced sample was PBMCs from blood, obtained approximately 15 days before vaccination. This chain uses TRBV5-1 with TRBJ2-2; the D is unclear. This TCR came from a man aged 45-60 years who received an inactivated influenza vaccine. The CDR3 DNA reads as TGCGCCAGCAGTTCCCAAAGGGTGTTCACCGGGGAGCTGTTTTTT. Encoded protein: CASSSQRVFTGELFF.